One sample yielded the 3 T cell receptor beta chains listed below, sequenced in a study of blood T cell repertoires in COVID-19. The method was immunoSEQ multiplex PCR; TCRdb's version includes in-frame clones alone and lacks a portion of them. Of under 40,000 clones in the sample, 80% were seen once. Material for sequencing was peripheral blood. These receptors were taken from a woman in her sixties or seventies with acute or convalescent COVID-19.

In its sample, this clone was seen a few times. J is TRBJ1-2 and V is TRBV18; D possibly corresponds to TRBD1 (6 bases). Germline V gives CDR1 KGHSH, CDR2 LQKENI. The V gene lost 8 bases and the J gene lost 7 bases, with 20 bases spanning the gap. This CDR3 comprises 14 residues. The CDR3 region is CASHPDGNRAGYTF. The CDR3 bases are TGTGCCAGCCATCCCGATGGAAACAGGGCTGGCTACACCTTC. The full variable domain, in which reference TRBV18 and TRBJ1-2 provide the parts outside the CDR3, is NAGVMQNPRHLVRRRGQEARLRCSPMKGHSHVYWYRQLPEEGLKFMVYLQKENIIDESGMPKERFSAEFPKEGPSILRIQQVVRGDSAAYFCASHPDGNRAGYTFGSGTRLTVV.

The V and J genes are TRBV6-2 or TRBV6-3 and TRBJ1-5; maybe TRBD1 (5 bases). Germline V gene data show CDR1 as MNHEY and CDR2 as SVGEGT. V was cut by 0 bases and J by 2 bases, with 8 bases left in between. This CDR3 is built from 15 residues. This chain's CDR3 is CASSYSGLGNQPQHF. The CDR3, as DNA: TGTGCCAGCAGTTACTCGGGGCTAGGCAATCAGCCCCAGCATTTT.

The DNA for the CDR3 is TGTGCCAGCAGTTTACAGAACACTGAAGCTTTCTTT. Amino acid sequence: CASSLQNTEAFF. The genes are TRBV28 and TRBJ1-1; no firm D call. Per the germline V gene, CDR1 is MDHEN and CDR2 is SYDVKM. Trimming removed 2 bases at V and 1 base at J, with 2 bases between. CDR3 size: 12 residues.